This TCR beta chain was captured by sequencing in a study of blood T cell repertoires in COVID-19. Turning to the study itself: Whether acute or convalescent, the COVID-19 samples came from the United States, Italy and Spain. From T cells, B-cell-depleted T cells, or PBMCs came the material, which was cDNA or gDNA.

In the authors' workflow: Counts of nucleated cells, estimated from reference gene primer amplification, were obtained. Only in-frame clones appear in the TCRdb table, and some are missing; sequencing was by immunoSEQ multiplex PCR. The V and J calls and clone size were taken over from that table, and D and trimming were inferred from the DNA. Of some 180,000 clones in the sample, around 90% are singletons; the top ten hold around 0.63%. Trimming took off 2 bases at V and 8 bases at J, with 19 bases between the two ends. The germline V gene has CDR1 SGHTS and CDR2 YDEGEE. The CDR3 spans 15 residues. The source material was peripheral blood. The origin of this receptor is a man aged 45-65 years with acute or convalescent COVID-19. The rearrangement joins TRBV5-8 to TRBJ1-2; weak D call: TRBD1 (6 bases). CDR3 sequence reads: CASSFSLPGTLGYTF. The CDR3 DNA follows: TGTGCCAGCAGCTTCTCGCTCCCCGGGACATTAGGCTACACCTTC.